The 8 T cell receptor beta chains listed next were all sequenced from one sample in a study of blood T cells in healthy people across ages. For the second PCR, which ran for roughly 7 to 11 cycles, a sample-barcoded 5' primer and a J-beta primer mix were used. MiXCR, run by TCRdb on the 5' RACE reads, gives a single entry per CDR3 protein. The table has about 290,000 distinct CDR3 sequences, around 30% seen once. The sequencing sample was made of blood. The receptors stem from a woman between 65 and 79 years old in good health.

This clonotype has just a few counts. The chain combines TRBV5-1 with TRBJ2-1; 7 bases line up with TRBD2. This CDR3 has 16 residues. V lost 4 bases to trimming and J lost 10 bases; unmatched junction nucleotides: 17. Germline-derived CDR1 and CDR2 are SGHRS and YFSETQ. As DNA, the CDR3 is TGCGCCAGCAGCCCAACTACAGGCGGGAGAGCATACGAGCAGTTCTTC. The encoded protein is CASSPTTGGRAYEQFF.

This clonotype has more than one count but fewer than ten. The V and J genes are TRBV20-1 and TRBJ2-7, with TRBD2 matching 8 bases. The CDR3 is made up of 14 amino acids. V shed 6 bases, J shed 2 bases, and the junction held 9 bases outside the gene matches. The germline V gene encodes CDR1 DFQATT and CDR2 SNEGSKA (reference sequence). The CDR3 nucleotides read TGCAGTGCAGACCTAGCGGGCGAGGCCTACGAGCAGTACTTC. It yields the protein CSADLAGEAYEQYF.

The chain is built from TRBV5-1 and TRBJ2-3; 9 nucleotides match TRBD2. The trim removed 4 bases at V and 5 bases at J, leaving 8 bases unmatched. CDR3 length: 15 residues. Germline V gene data show CDR1 as SGHRS and CDR2 as YFSETQ. This chain's CDR3 is CASSRRVAGEDTQYF. The CDR3 coding sequence is TGCGCCAGCAGCCGGCGGGTAGCGGGAGAAGATACGCAGTATTTT.

This sequence joins TRBV12-5 and TRBJ2-5, with 7 bases aligning to TRBD1. CDR3 length equals 13 residues. From germline, CDR1 is LGHNT and CDR2 FRNRAP. The V gene end was trimmed by 1 base and the J gene end by 7 bases; junction bases not matched to a gene: 3. CDR3 loop: CASGLAPGGTQYF. The CDR3 bases are TGTGCTAGTGGTTTGGCCCCAGGGGGGACCCAGTACTTC.

A remark on this clonotype: One end of the junction does not line up with germline, which may come from a read error. V gene TRBV6-6 combines with J gene TRBJ2-1, with D unresolved. CDR3 length: 11 residues. Germline lookup yields CDR1 MNHNY and CDR2 SVGAGI (reference sequence). In DNA, the CDR3 is TGCGCCAGCCTCAGTTTCGATGAGCAGTTCTTC. It translates to CASLSFDEQFF.

The chain recombines TRBV6-2 or TRBV6-3 with TRBJ2-3, with D hard to call. V lost 6 bases and J 6 bases, leaving 7 bases between the germline ends. Germline CDR1 is MNHEY and CDR2 is SVGEGT. CDR3 length: 11 amino acids. The CDR3, as DNA: TGTGCCAGCAGCCGAGACGATACGCAGTATTTT. It translates to CASSRDDTQYF.

This clonotype was seen only a few times. An end of the junction does not agree with germline; a read error may underlie this. The rearrangement uses TRBV4-2 and TRBJ2-1; 8 nucleotides match TRBD2. Germline CDR1 reads LGHNA; CDR2 reads YNFKEQ. The CDR3 sequence is 16 residues long. CDR3 nucleotides: TGTACCAGCAGCCAAGACCCTAGCGGGTCCTACAATGAGCAGTTCTTC. Protein sequence: CTSSQDPSGSYNEQFF.

A few counts support this clonotype. The chain uses TRBV7-9 and TRBJ2-5; D not certain. There are 15 residues in the CDR3. The V end lost 5 bases, the J end lost 1 base, and 14 bases lay between the germline ends. Germline CDR1 is SEHNR and CDR2 is FQNEAQ (reference sequence). The CDR3: CASSISIIGQETQYF. CDR3 in DNA: TGTGCCAGCAGCATATCTATCATCGGCCAAGAGACCCAGTACTTC.